This TCR beta chain was sequenced in a study of blood T cell repertoires in COVID-19. Study information: Samples taken during acute and convalescent COVID-19 were collected in the United States, Italy and Spain. Sample material is recorded as cDNA or gDNA derived from T cells, B-cell-depleted T cells, or PBMCs.

Participant reports of clinical history set cohort assignment. The germline V gene has CDR1 SGHTA and CDR2 FQGNSA. The CDR3 contains 17 residues. Trimming took 5 bases from V and 0 from J; bases not matched to a gene: 7. Some clones are missing from TCRdb's copy, which holds only in-frame ones; the method was immunoSEQ multiplex PCR. The sample consists of about 130,000 clones, 80% to 85% of them appearing once. This clone was observed a handful of times. The rearrangement joins TRBV7-2 to TRBJ2-2; TRBD2 aligns across 9 bases. The clonotype comes from a man aged 30 to 39 who had recovered from COVID-19. Sample: PBMCs or T cells enriched from blood (not recorded which). The DNA of the CDR3 is TGTGCCAGCAGCCCTTCGACTAGCGGAGCGAACACCGGGGAGCTGTTTTTT. Translating it yields CASSPSTSGANTGELFF.